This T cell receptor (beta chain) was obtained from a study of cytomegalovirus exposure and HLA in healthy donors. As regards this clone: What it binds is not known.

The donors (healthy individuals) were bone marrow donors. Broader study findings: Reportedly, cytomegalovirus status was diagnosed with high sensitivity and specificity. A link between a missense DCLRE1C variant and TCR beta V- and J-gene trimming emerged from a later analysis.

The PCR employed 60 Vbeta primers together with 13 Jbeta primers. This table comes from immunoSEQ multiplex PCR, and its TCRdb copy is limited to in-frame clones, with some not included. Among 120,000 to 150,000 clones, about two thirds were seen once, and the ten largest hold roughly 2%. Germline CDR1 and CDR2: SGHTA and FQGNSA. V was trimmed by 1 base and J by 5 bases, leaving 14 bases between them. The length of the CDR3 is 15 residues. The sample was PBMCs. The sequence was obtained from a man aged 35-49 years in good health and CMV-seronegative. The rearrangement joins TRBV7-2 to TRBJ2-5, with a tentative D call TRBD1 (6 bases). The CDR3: CASSLVTGWGETQYF. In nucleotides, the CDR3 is TGTGCCAGCAGCTTAGTGACAGGTTGGGGGGAGACCCAGTACTTC.